This T cell receptor (beta chain) was sequenced in a study of blood T cell repertoires in COVID-19. Overall study: Samples came from the United States, Italy and Spain, spanning acute and convalescent COVID-19. The cDNA or gDNA used as material had been derived from T cells, B-cell-depleted T cells, or PBMCs.

Original processing notes: Reference gene primer amplification in the assay estimated nucleated cell counts. Profiled with immunoSEQ multiplex PCR; TCRdb holds only in-frame clones, not every one. Clone size and V and J calls were adopted from that table, with D and trimming inferred from the DNA. The sample records 110,000 to 150,000 clones, 85% to 90% being singletons. The count of this clone is one. The CDR3 is made up of 12 amino acids. Looked up from germline, CDR1 is GTSNPN and CDR2 is SVGIG (reference sequence). V gave up 2 bases and J gave up 0 bases, with 4 bases separating them. The material sequenced was peripheral blood. This rearrangement joins TRBV30 to TRBJ1-2; D unclear. This receptor was taken from an elderly woman with acute or convalescent COVID-19. CDR3 protein: CAWSITNYGYTF. The CDR3 DNA follows: TGTGCCTGGAGTATCACTAACTATGGCTACACCTTC.